The rows below give T cell receptor beta chains drawn from one sample of a study of cytomegalovirus exposure and HLA in healthy donors. The assay was immunoSEQ multiplex PCR, and TCRdb's table has in-frame clones only and misses some. The sample holds fewer than 250,000 clones; 70% to 90% are singletons and the top ten take 2.9%. Sequenced material: PBMCs. These receptor sequences come from a man between 25 and 39 years old in good health and CMV-seronegative. Each CDR3 is given with its conserved first and last residue. The D gene is left open where the match is weak. Size is stated for part of the rows, as once, few or many counts, or as a class when the clone is expanded.

D gene: TRBD1
J gene: TRBJ2-7
V gene: TRBV6-1
clone size: -
CDR3 DNA: TGTGCCAGCAGGACCACCCCGACAGGGCACTACGAGCAGTACTTC
CDR3 protein: CASRTTPTGHYEQYF

D gene: -
J gene: TRBJ1-1
V gene: TRBV28
clone size: -
CDR3 DNA: TGTGCCAGCAGTTTTCGACAAAGCACTGAAGCTTTCTTT
CDR3 protein: CASSFRQSTEAFF

D gene: TRBD2
J gene: TRBJ2-5
V gene: TRBV5-4
clone size: -
CDR3 DNA: TGTGCCAGCAGCTTTCCGACTAGCGACAAAGCGGGCCCCCAAGAGACCCAGTACTTC
CDR3 protein: CASSFPTSDKAGPQETQYF

D gene: TRBD1
J gene: TRBJ2-7
V gene: TRBV28
clone size: -
CDR3 DNA: TGTGCCAGCAGTAACAGGGGAAGCTCCTACGAGCAGTACTTC
CDR3 protein: CASSNRGSSYEQYF

D gene: -
J gene: TRBJ2-6
V gene: TRBV7-6
clone size: -
CDR3 DNA: TGTGCCAGCAGCTCTAGCTCTGGGGCCAACGTCCTGACTTTC
CDR3 protein: CASSSSSGANVLTF

D gene: TRBD2
J gene: TRBJ2-7
V gene: TRBV7-2
clone size: -
CDR3 DNA: TGTGCCAGCAGCTCGAGCGGAGCGGGGGATTACGAGCAGTACTTC
CDR3 protein: CASSSSGAGDYEQYF

D gene: TRBD2
J gene: TRBJ2-5
V gene: TRBV5-1
clone size: -
CDR3 DNA: TGCGCCAGCAGCGTTAGACTAGGGGAGGGGACCCAGTACTTC
CDR3 protein: CASSVRLGEGTQYF

D gene: TRBD1
J gene: TRBJ1-1
V gene: TRBV2
clone size: -
CDR3 DNA: TGTGCCAGCAGTGAATCCCGGACAGGGAACACTGAAGCTTTCTTT
CDR3 protein: CASSESRTGNTEAFF

D gene: -
J gene: TRBJ2-3
V gene: TRBV4-1
clone size: -
CDR3 DNA: TGCGCCAGCAGCCAAGAGAAGGCTAAACTATTCGGGGATACGCAGTATTTT
CDR3 protein: CASSQEKAKLFGDTQYF

D gene: -
J gene: TRBJ1-1
V gene: TRBV20-1
clone size: -
CDR3 DNA: TGCATCCTAGGGGCGCGGACTGAAGCTTTCTTT
CDR3 protein: CILGARTEAFF

D gene: TRBD2
J gene: TRBJ2-3
V gene: TRBV7-3
clone size: -
CDR3 DNA: TGTGCCAGCAGCTTGACTAGCGGGGGGGTCTTAGATACGCAGTATTTT
CDR3 protein: CASSLTSGGVLDTQYF

D gene: -
J gene: TRBJ1-4
V gene: TRBV18
clone size: -
CDR3 DNA: TGTGCCAGCTCACCGCAGACATCTGCAACTAATGAAAAACTGTTTTTT
CDR3 protein: CASSPQTSATNEKLFF

D gene: -
J gene: TRBJ2-5
V gene: TRBV11-2
clone size: -
CDR3 DNA: TGTGCCAGCAGCTTATTTGGGCTACAAGAGACCCAGTACTTC
CDR3 protein: CASSLFGLQETQYF

D gene: TRBD2
J gene: TRBJ2-2
V gene: TRBV7-3
clone size: -
CDR3 DNA: TGTGCCAGCAGCGCCCTCAGCGGGGCACGACCCGGGGAGCTGTTTTTT
CDR3 protein: CASSALSGARPGELFF

D gene: -
J gene: TRBJ2-7
V gene: TRBV6-5
clone size: -
CDR3 DNA: TGTGCCAGCAGTTACTCGGGACCAATCGGAGGGGAGCAGTACTTC
CDR3 protein: CASSYSGPIGGEQYF

D gene: TRBD1
J gene: TRBJ1-2
V gene: TRBV27
clone size: -
CDR3 DNA: TGTGCCAGCAGTTCGACAGGGTGGGGTGGCTACACCTTC
CDR3 protein: CASSSTGWGGYTF

D gene: -
J gene: TRBJ1-3
V gene: TRBV5-1
clone size: -
CDR3 DNA: TGCGCCAGCAGCTTGGGAGACTCTGGAAACACCATATATTTT
CDR3 protein: CASSLGDSGNTIYF

D gene: TRBD2
J gene: TRBJ2-2
V gene: TRBV6-1
clone size: -
CDR3 DNA: TGTGCCAGCAGTGTTTGGACTAGCGGGGGGCTCTACACCGGGGAGCTGTTTTTT
CDR3 protein: CASSVWTSGGLYTGELFF

D gene: -
J gene: TRBJ1-1
V gene: TRBV4-2
clone size: -
CDR3 DNA: TGTGCCAGCGGAGGGAGTGAAGCTTTCTTT
CDR3 protein: CASGGSEAFF

D gene: -
J gene: TRBJ1-1
V gene: TRBV29-1
clone size: -
CDR3 DNA: TGCAGCGTTGTACAGGTCATGAACACTGAAGCTTTCTTT
CDR3 protein: CSVVQVMNTEAFF

D gene: -
J gene: TRBJ2-5
V gene: TRBV5-4
clone size: few
CDR3 DNA: TGTGCCAGCACCTTTCTCGCAGCAGGGGGAGGAGAGACCCAGTACTTC
CDR3 protein: CASTFLAAGGGETQYF

D gene: TRBD1
J gene: TRBJ1-2
V gene: TRBV28
clone size: -
CDR3 DNA: TGTGCCAGCACTCCCCCGGGACAGGGTCGCGGCTACACCTTC
CDR3 protein: CASTPPGQGRGYTF

D gene: -
J gene: TRBJ1-5
V gene: TRBV7-7
clone size: -
CDR3 DNA: TGTGCTAGCAGCTTTATTCCCCAGGGTCCCCCCAATCAGCCCCAGCATTTT
CDR3 protein: CASSFIPQGPPNQPQHF

D gene: -
J gene: TRBJ2-2
V gene: TRBV7-3
clone size: -
CDR3 DNA: TGTGCCAGCAGCTTCGACTCCTCCACCGGGGAGCTGTTTTTT
CDR3 protein: CASSFDSSTGELFF

D gene: TRBD2
J gene: TRBJ2-1
V gene: TRBV7-2
clone size: -
CDR3 DNA: TGTGCCAGCAGCATCACTAGCGGGGATGAGCAGTTCTTC
CDR3 protein: CASSITSGDEQFF

D gene: TRBD2
J gene: TRBJ2-2
V gene: TRBV29-1
clone size: -
CDR3 DNA: TGCAGCGTGGGGTATTCGGGAGGTCCAGCCGGGGAGCTGTTTTTT
CDR3 protein: CSVGYSGGPAGELFF

D gene: -
J gene: TRBJ2-7
V gene: TRBV6-6
clone size: -
CDR3 DNA: TGTGCCAGCGGCCGGGACAACTCCTACGAGCAGTACTTC
CDR3 protein: CASGRDNSYEQYF

D gene: -
J gene: TRBJ1-4
V gene: TRBV7-9
clone size: -
CDR3 DNA: TGTTCCAGCAGCTCTAGACCGGGAACTAATGAAAAACTGTTTTTT
CDR3 protein: CSSSSRPGTNEKLFF

D gene: -
J gene: TRBJ2-7
V gene: TRBV7-8
clone size: -
CDR3 DNA: TGTGCCAGCACCTCCCCCCGCTCCTACGAGCAGTACTTC
CDR3 protein: CASTSPRSYEQYF

D gene: TRBD1
J gene: TRBJ2-7
V gene: TRBV5-6
clone size: -
CDR3 DNA: TGTGCCAGCAGCTTGGCGGGACAGGGATCTTACGAGCAGTACTTC
CDR3 protein: CASSLAGQGSYEQYF

D gene: TRBD1
J gene: TRBJ2-3
V gene: TRBV13
clone size: -
CDR3 DNA: TGTGCCAGCAGCTTAGGTCAGGGGGTAGATACGCAGTATTTT
CDR3 protein: CASSLGQGVDTQYF

D gene: -
J gene: TRBJ1-5
V gene: TRBV7-2
clone size: -
CDR3 DNA: TGTGCCAGCAGTTTTAACAGGGAACAGCCCCAGCATTTT
CDR3 protein: CASSFNREQPQHF

D gene: TRBD1
J gene: TRBJ1-2
V gene: TRBV6-6
clone size: -
CDR3 DNA: TGTGCCAGCAGAGGGACAGGGACTCTCTATGGCTACACCTTC
CDR3 protein: CASRGTGTLYGYTF

D gene: -
J gene: TRBJ2-3
V gene: TRBV5-1
clone size: -
CDR3 DNA: TGCGCCAGCAGCTTTAGACAGAGCCCAGATACGCAGTATTTT
CDR3 protein: CASSFRQSPDTQYF

D gene: TRBD1
J gene: TRBJ1-1
V gene: TRBV7-6
clone size: -
CDR3 DNA: TGTGCCAGCAGCCTCACCGGGACAGGGGAGAACACTGAAGCTTTCTTT
CDR3 protein: CASSLTGTGENTEAFF

D gene: -
J gene: TRBJ2-7
V gene: TRBV7-3
clone size: once
CDR3 DNA: TGTGCCAGCAGCCGTCCATGGGAGAGCGAGCAGTACTTC
CDR3 protein: CASSRPWESEQYF

D gene: -
J gene: TRBJ2-1
V gene: TRBV6-5
clone size: -
CDR3 DNA: TGTGCCAGCAGTTACTCGAGATCCAATGAGCAGTTCTTC
CDR3 protein: CASSYSRSNEQFF

D gene: -
J gene: TRBJ1-1
V gene: TRBV2
clone size: few
CDR3 DNA: TGTGCCAGCAGCCTGGACAGAAGCACTGAAGCTTTCTTT
CDR3 protein: CASSLDRSTEAFF

D gene: TRBD1
J gene: TRBJ2-7
V gene: TRBV27
clone size: -
CDR3 DNA: TGTGCCAGCAGTCCGTGGACAGGGACCTACGAGCAGTACTTC
CDR3 protein: CASSPWTGTYEQYF

D gene: TRBD1
J gene: TRBJ2-7
V gene: TRBV28
clone size: few
CDR3 DNA: TGTGCCAGCAGGGGGACAGAAGGCACCTACGAGCAGTACTTC
CDR3 protein: CASRGTEGTYEQYF

D gene: TRBD2
J gene: TRBJ2-2
V gene: TRBV5-5
clone size: -
CDR3 DNA: TGTGCCAGCAGCTTGGTCGCACTAGCGGGGAACACCGGGGAGCTGTTTTTT
CDR3 protein: CASSLVALAGNTGELFF

D gene: -
J gene: TRBJ2-3
V gene: TRBV29-1
clone size: -
CDR3 DNA: TGCAGCGTTGGGGACTCCACAGATACGCAGTATTTT
CDR3 protein: CSVGDSTDTQYF

D gene: -
J gene: TRBJ1-2
V gene: TRBV7-2
clone size: once
CDR3 DNA: TGTGCCAGCAGCTTATGGCGGGGTCCGCAGGATGGCTACACCTTC
CDR3 protein: CASSLWRGPQDGYTF

D gene: -
J gene: TRBJ2-3
V gene: TRBV6-5
clone size: few
CDR3 DNA: TGTGCCAGCAGTTACTTTCGGAGGGAAGGCACAGATACGCAGTATTTT
CDR3 protein: CASSYFRREGTDTQYF

D gene: TRBD1
J gene: TRBJ1-2
V gene: TRBV6-1
clone size: -
CDR3 DNA: TGTGCCAGCAGTCACCGGTGGGGGGACAGCTATGGCTACACCTTC
CDR3 protein: CASSHRWGDSYGYTF

D gene: -
J gene: TRBJ2-7
V gene: TRBV12-1
clone size: -
CDR3 DNA: TGTGCCAGCAGCTGGCCGAGGGACAAGGTCCACGAGCAGTACTTC
CDR3 protein: CASSWPRDKVHEQYF

D gene: -
J gene: TRBJ2-3
V gene: TRBV19
clone size: -
CDR3 DNA: TGTGCCAGTAGTGTAGGCCAGGGATACACAGATACGCAGTATTTT
CDR3 protein: CASSVGQGYTDTQYF

D gene: TRBD2
J gene: TRBJ2-3
V gene: TRBV15
clone size: -
CDR3 DNA: TGTGCCACCAGCAGAGATGAAAGACTAGCGGGGGACACAGATACGCAGTATTTT
CDR3 protein: CATSRDERLAGDTDTQYF

D gene: -
J gene: TRBJ2-5
V gene: TRBV7-2
clone size: -
CDR3 DNA: TGTGCCAGCAAACTAGTGCAGGGGATCTTGGAGACCCAGTACTTC
CDR3 protein: CASKLVQGILETQYF

D gene: -
J gene: TRBJ2-5
V gene: TRBV28
clone size: few
CDR3 DNA: TGTGCCAGCAGCCAACCGTTACTGCGCGGAAGCCAAGAGACCCAGTACTTC
CDR3 protein: CASSQPLLRGSQETQYF